This TCR beta chain is from a study of cytomegalovirus exposure and HLA in healthy donors. In the study overall: Of around 400 genotyped donors, around 86% grouped in the Caucasian-associated ancestry cluster. General study results and limits: With later analysis, a missense DCLRE1C variant became linked to TCR beta V- and J-gene trimming. As confirmed in vitro, a few CMV-associated chains were specific for CMV antigens.

Trimming at V came to 2 bases and at J to 5 bases, leaving 6 bases not matched to a gene. The germline gives CDR1 MDHEN, CDR2 SYDVKM. CDR3 length: 15 residues. A multiplex PCR was run with 60 Vbeta primers and 13 Jbeta primers. Sequenced by immunoSEQ multiplex PCR; TCRdb stores in-frame clones only, minus some. The table lists some 93,000 clones, roughly 9.4% of them singletons. This clone showed up just a few times. What it binds is not known. The material sequenced was PBMCs. The rearrangement links TRBV28 to TRBJ2-7, with 10 bases fitting TRBD1. This receptor was identified in a man aged 50-60 years in good health and CMV-seropositive. In nucleotides, the CDR3 is TGTGCCAGCAGTTTACCCGGGACAGGGGTCCACGAGCAGTACTTC. Translated, it gives CASSLPGTGVHEQYF.